Shown below are 13 T cell receptor beta chains from a single sample sequenced in a study of T cells expressing NK-cell markers. From its re-call of the 5' RACE reads, TCRdb lists each CDR3 protein once, without DNA. The sample has about 170,000 distinct CDR3 sequences, and its top ten clones hold roughly 21%. Input material: blood T cells: a sorted CD56 or NKG2C T cell subset, CD4+ or CD8+ T cells, or bulk PBMC T cells (not recorded which). The receptor source for this set is a man aged 18-75 years in good health.

This chain links TRBV7-2 with TRBJ2-2; TCRdb's assignment of TRBD2 cannot be checked, as there is no DNA. The germline V gene encodes CDR1 SGHTA and CDR2 FQGNSA. The CDR3 consists of 16 residues. The CDR3 reads CASSSLAGGIAGELFF.

The gene calls are TRBV7-6 and TRBJ2-2; the TCRdb D gene call, TRBD1, has no DNA to confirm it. In germline, CDR1 is SGHVS, CDR2 FNYEAQ. The CDR3 totals 19 residues. This CDR3 reads CASSLMAQGALTDTGELFF.

The V and J genes are TRBV5-1 and TRBJ1-2; absent DNA, TCRdb's TRBD1 call cannot be checked. This CDR3 comprises 15 residues. CDR1 and CDR2 from the germline V gene are SGHRS and YFSETQ. The CDR3 loop reads CASSPFRTGGSGYTF.

V is TRBV20-1 and J is TRBJ2-7; lacking DNA, the TRBD1 call made by TCRdb goes unchecked. The germline V gene encodes CDR1 DFQATT and CDR2 SNEGSKA (reference sequence). The CDR3 length is 13 residues. The chain's CDR3 is CSAPGPAGYEQYF.

The chain is built from TRBV6-6 and TRBJ2-7; TCRdb indicates TRBD1, and absent DNA this call remains unverified. CDR1 and CDR2 (germline): MNHNY, SVGAGI (reference sequence). The CDR3 runs to 13 residues. This chain's CDR3 is CASSQGQDYEQYF.

The chain is built from TRBV10-3 and TRBJ2-7. The germline gives CDR1 ENHRY, CDR2 SYGVKD. There are 12 residues in the CDR3. CDR3 residues: CAISQGVDEQYF.

The chain combines TRBV25-1 with TRBJ1-1. The CDR3 runs to 13 residues. Germline V gene sequence: CDR1 MGHDK, CDR2 SYGVNS. CDR3 sequence reads: CASSGLEEGEAFF.

The chain uses TRBV6-5 and TRBJ1-3; the TRBD1 assignment by TCRdb is unverifiable without DNA. This CDR3 is 12 amino acids long. CDR1 is MNHEY, CDR2 SVGAGI, per germline. CDR3 region: CASSSPGNTIYF.

This sequence joins TRBV7-9 and TRBJ2-2; the D call of TRBD1 rests on TCRdb alone, since no DNA is present to check it. The CDR3 loop spans 15 amino acids. Germline V gene lookup returns CDR1 SEHNR and CDR2 FQNEAQ (reference sequence). This CDR3 reads CASSTDRSFTGELFF.

This CDR3 is CASTNRGTGDGYTF. The chain uses TRBV6-1 and TRBJ1-2; TCRdb indicates TRBD1, and absent DNA this call remains unverified. The germline CDR1 and CDR2 sequences are MNHNS and SASEGT. This CDR3 comprises 14 residues.

The chain employs TRBV18 and TRBJ2-2; TCRdb gives TRBD2 as the D gene, but with no DNA this cannot be confirmed. From germline, CDR1 is KGHSH and CDR2 LQKENI. The CDR3 is made up of 15 amino acids. This chain's CDR3 is CASSPTTSGPGELFF.

The rearrangement uses TRBV4-1 and TRBJ2-2; TCRdb outputs TRBD2, but without DNA this stays unchecked. The CDR3 loop spans 16 amino acids. CDR1 MGHRA and CDR2 YSYEKL come from the germline V gene. The CDR3 protein is CASSQSGGTLGGELFF.

CDR3 in amino acids: CASSGGEPTYNEQFF. The chain recombines TRBV11-2 with TRBJ2-1; TCRdb outputs TRBD1, but without DNA this stays unchecked. The CDR3 contains 15 residues. Germline V gene data show CDR1 as SGHAT and CDR2 as FQNNGV.